This T cell receptor (beta chain) was sequenced during a study of T cells after yellow fever vaccination. This clonotype was found a few times. The germline V gene encodes CDR1 MNHEY and CDR2 SMNVEV (reference sequence). V lost 5 bases to trimming and J lost 2 bases, with 22 bases between them. The CDR3 covers 17 residues. Production of TCR cDNA was by 5'RACE template switching, which also added a universal primer site and UMIs. TCRdb processed the 5' RACE reads anew with MiXCR; each CDR3 protein has one entry. The profile shows about 85,000 distinct CDR3 sequences, roughly 13% of them singletons. Study-wide results and caveats: Post-booster repertoires contained most primary-vaccination clones again (96% CD4, over 70% CD8). Weaker in magnitude, the secondary response showed a faster peak on day 5 versus 15.

This sequence was found in a man younger than 35 who received the YFV17D yellow fever vaccine. The V and J genes are TRBV27 and TRBJ2-7, with D hard to call. This material consisted of CD8+ T cells not binding an NS4B(214-222) dextramer, sorted from PBMCs, taken approximately 22 days after the first yellow fever vaccination. The CDR3 loop is CASSLDGLAKPAYEQYF. For the CDR3, the DNA is TGTGCCAGCAGTCTAGACGGCTTGGCGAAACCGGCCTACGAGCAGTACTTC.